This TCR beta chain was found in a study of cytomegalovirus exposure and HLA in healthy donors (TCRdb year 2017). Broadly, across the study: According to a later analysis, one platform produced both the roughly 130 validation repertoires and the 666 repertoires of the first cohort. The study aimed to test whether signatures of past pathogen exposure could be identified by cataloging public T cell receptors. The study combined high-throughput TCR immunosequencing, statistical association of individual TCRs with disease status, and machine learning to predict cytomegalovirus infection status. A separate validation cohort of more than 100 different subjects was used in addition to the 666-subject first cohort.

The donors were included in the validation cohort of over a hundred subjects, a group kept apart from the approximately 650-subject first cohort. Reading from cysteine to phenylalanine, the CDR3 counts 14 amino acids. The retained sequence is limited to the CDR3, 42 bases, with the frame set at the first base. Deletion took 7 bases off V and 5 bases off J, with a span of 16 bases between the germline ends. CDR1 and CDR2, looked up from the germline V gene, are SGHRS and YFSETQ. The method behind the library was the immunoSEQ multiplex PCR assay. The study's processing was this. A statistical classification framework was built for diagnosing cytomegalovirus status from the catalog of TCR beta chain sequences. TCRdb took over this immuneACCESS table, retaining in-frame rearrangements with V and J assigned. Such tables are incomplete; in checked studies, under half of the missing clones stem from an unresolved V gene, and the remainder is unexplained. The DNA gave D and trimming, while V, J and clone size come from that table. For this sample there are 56,000 or so clones; more than 90% appear just once. The ten largest clones take up around 1.1% of the sample.

Of note for this clone: Its cognate antigen has yet to be identified. No per-base quality is available; no much larger clone lies one base away.

Paper-wide results and their limitations: The classifier was reported to diagnose cytomegalovirus status with high specificity and sensitivity in both the original and validation cohorts. Most TCR sequences were seen in very few donors, while some public TCRs were found in many individuals. In the study, 164 TCR beta chains were listed as associated with cytomegalovirus. The validation cohort had no HLA typing available for a later analysis, so co-occurrence within that cohort was assessed over all 120 or so repertoires. In vitro tests confirmed that a few of the cytomegalovirus-associated TCR beta chains recognize cytomegalovirus antigens. The authors suggested that the approach could potentially be extended to other disease states and immunological phenotypes. Of the cluster scores, roughly 95% were above 0 in a later analysis, which found that TCRs clustered in the first cohort also tended to co-occur in the roughly 130 validation repertoires.

Sequences were obtained from PBMCs. This TCR was sampled from a man between 18 and 29 years old in good health and CMV-seronegative. The sequence joins TRBV5-1 to TRBJ1-5, with no confidently assigned D gene. CDR3 sequence: CASSQNPGDQPQHF. The DNA reads as follows: TGCGCCAGCTCCCAGAACCCCGGGGATCAGCCCCAGCATTTT.